These T cell receptor beta chains were read from a single sample in a study of cytomegalovirus exposure and HLA in healthy donors. Repertoires were generated with immunoSEQ multiplex PCR, while TCRdb's copy carries only in-frame clones and drops some. This sample has about 130,000 clones, with nearly 85% found just once. The sequencing sample was made of PBMCs. The receptors were sampled from a boy between 5 and 17 years old in good health and CMV-seronegative. CDR3s include the opening cysteine and the closing phenylalanine or tryptophan. Size is stated for part of the rows, as once, few or many counts, or as a class when the clone is expanded.

CDR3 protein,clone size,J gene,V gene
CASSLVIRTGEKLFF,few,TRBJ1-4,TRBV5-8
CASSLPRAGQYNEQFF,NA,TRBJ2-1,TRBV7-8
CASSYGRTFSGNTIYF,NA,TRBJ1-3,TRBV6-5
CASSYTPGDYGYTF,NA,TRBJ1-2,TRBV11-3
CASSQDGLSSYNEQFF,NA,TRBJ2-1,TRBV4-1
CASSQAQDIQETQYF,few,TRBJ2-5,TRBV4-2
CASSSSYTGELFF,NA,TRBJ2-2,TRBV4-1
CAWSVTGYGYTF,few,TRBJ1-2,TRBV30
CASSFTGITDTQYF,NA,TRBJ2-3,TRBV11-2
CASSLMDTQYF,NA,TRBJ2-3,TRBV7-9
CASGLVLQAGQYNEQFF,NA,TRBJ2-1,TRBV12-5
CASSRGLAGVLDTQYF,NA,TRBJ2-3,TRBV5-8
CAISELDLAGLGTGELFF,NA,TRBJ2-2,TRBV10-3
CAWSLITDTQYF,NA,TRBJ2-3,TRBV30
CASSSTGTDEQYF,NA,TRBJ2-7,TRBV11-2
CASSILETSEAFF,NA,TRBJ1-1,TRBV11-3
CAWSVLRGRAKNEQYF,NA,TRBJ2-7,TRBV30
CASSQGQGYAGELFF,NA,TRBJ2-2,TRBV4-1
CAWSGGVPGQSYEKLFF,NA,TRBJ1-4,TRBV30
CASSYQRSRETQYF,NA,TRBJ2-5,TRBV6-6
CASSIDASTGGTEAFF,once,TRBJ1-1,TRBV19
CASSQDSLWGDSVRNEKLFF,NA,TRBJ1-4,TRBV4-3
CASSPRTGGFSYEQYF,few,TRBJ2-7,TRBV7-9
CASSDSRNTEAFF,few,TRBJ1-1,TRBV18
CAGGLLNNEQFF,NA,TRBJ2-1,TRBV27
CASRWTSGSNAEQYF,NA,TRBJ2-7,TRBV2
CASSFGGETQYF,NA,TRBJ2-5,TRBV7-9
CASSQEPEQGGHTQYF,NA,TRBJ2-3,TRBV4-1
CASSQGLTYEQYF,NA,TRBJ2-7,TRBV7-6
CASSPGPGMGYGYTF,NA,TRBJ1-2,TRBV5-1
CASSGISVQEYYEQYF,NA,TRBJ2-7,TRBV25-1
CASRKDTNTGELFF,NA,TRBJ2-2,TRBV6-1
CASSLGGSDTQYF,NA,TRBJ2-3,TRBV7-2
CASLRDFPYNEQFF,NA,TRBJ2-1,TRBV28